These T cell receptor beta chains were read from a single sample in a study of cytomegalovirus exposure and HLA in healthy donors. This table comes from immunoSEQ multiplex PCR, and its TCRdb copy is limited to in-frame clones, with some not included. Seen here are fewer than 150,000 clones, 88% observed once, and the top ten hold 7.9%. The specimen sequenced was PBMCs. The receptors originated from a woman aged 18-30 years in good health and CMV-seropositive. The conserved cysteine and the conserved F or W are not part of the CDR3 here.

>TRBV6-5
ASSYSTGGRPYEQY
>TRBV7-3
ASSVPGLAAAGTDTQY
>TRBV7-6
ASSLGGGGEETQY
>TRBV11-2
ASSQWCLSYEQY
>TRBV19
ASSSHRPGQGETQY
>TRBV15
ATSRALGRRSYEQY
>TRBV5-6
ASSPPLRANYGYT
>TRBV6-5
ASSFGAGTSNYGYT
>TRBV5-1
ASSLWTSGSSTDTQY
>TRBV30
AWSFSETANYGYT
>TRBV5-6
ASSYRFSSSYEQY
>TRBV5-6
ASREATEAF
>TRBV19
ASSIQGAFGPYGYT
>TRBV7-9
ASSGRGASGTPVETQY
>TRBV7-9
ASSSEVGGYT
>TRBV6-1
ASTGQGDSPLH
>TRBV10-3
AIRGAGGGNEQF
>TRBV7-9
ASSPTGQGSGAF
>TRBV18
ASSRSQGMNTEAF
>TRBV5-6
ASSLAGVGNYGYT
>TRBV6-1
ASRARNYGYT
>TRBV5-4
ASSLGRGTGNEAF
>TRBV5-1
ASSRWEGNIQY
>TRBV6-5
ASSPQGTRNTEAF
>TRBV28
ASSSYATGRGNTIY
>TRBV28
ASSSPGQTYEQY
>TRBV4-3
ASSQGREETQY
>TRBV7-9
ASSVFGNQPQH
>TRBV2
ASRRGGNTDTQY
>TRBV11-3
ASSLGGGRTYEQY
>TRBV19
ASSIESTGLRGYT
>TRBV2
ASSVSGGPPGELF
>TRBV9
ASSVATWQGATEAF
>TRBV6-5
ASSYVSGGKNTEAF
>TRBV30
AWSVNREETQY
>TRBV9
ASSVNPGLRTPTRTDTQY
>TRBV27
ASSPLGGDRYEQY
>TRBV2
ASSLRTGYEQY
>TRBV19
ASSIDGGQETQY
>TRBV7-2
ASSLDRVNGYT
>TRBV29-1
SVVPNRENTEAF
>TRBV9
ASSVEAGGPVDTQY
>TRBV2
ASTPDRDTGELF
>TRBV2
ASSRQGIRAF
>TRBV21-1
ASSTIRGTRYTEAF
>TRBV6-4
ASSEGLAAYNEQF
>TRBV7-2
ASSFNTGLEDTQY
>TRBV13
ASSFGLAGSTYYNEQF
>TRBV10-3
AISEAQGETQY
>TRBV7-2
ASSLAFSSYNEQF
>TRBV11-2
ASSLGDGGTEAF
>TRBV6-6
ASREPGQGTNEQF
>TRBV27
ASSPDGAVQPQH
>TRBV6-5
ASRDRGAGEQY
>TRBV6-1
ASSEAGGMAQPQH
>TRBV30
AWSVPAGAKYEQY
>TRBV4-3
ASSQEQGPYGYT
>TRBV5-4
ASSLIDNPYEQY
>TRBV7-9
ASSLGQVRVSPLH
>TRBV7-8
ASSSETILSSYNSPLH